Listed below are T cell receptor beta chains from one sample, sequenced in a study of T cells in Graves' hyperthyroidism and ophthalmopathy. TCRdb re-called the multiplex PCR reads with MiXCR, one entry per CDR3 protein. The data show hundreds of thousands of distinct CDR3 sequences, roughly 15% seen once. The sequencing sample was made of blood. The receptors shown here come from a woman between 45 and 60 years old with Graves' ophthalmopathy. Both conserved end residues are part of each CDR3. The order of the fields is D gene, J gene, clone size, CDR3 length, V gene, CDR3 protein, CDR3 DNA. D genes are given only for firm matches. Clone size is given for some rows only: seen once, a few or many times, or a class if the clone is expanded.

-,TRBJ1-2,-,13,TRBV11-2,CASRPGQSAGYTF,TGTGCCAGCAGACCCGGACAGTCCGCTGGCTACACCTTC
-,TRBJ1-1,many,13,TRBV27,CASSLIRDTEAFF,TGTGCCAGCAGTTTAATTCGCGACACTGAAGCTTTCTTT
TRBD1,TRBJ2-7,-,13,TRBV28,CASNWTGSYEQYF,TGTGCCAGCAACTGGACAGGATCCTACGAGCAGTACTTC
TRBD1,TRBJ1-5,few,16,TRBV4-1,CASSLSPGGSHQPQHF,TGCGCCAGCAGCCTAAGCCCAGGGGGCAGCCATCAGCCCCAGCATTTT
-,TRBJ2-7,many,17,TRBV11-2,CASSLGSRRLSSYEQYF,TGTGCCAGCAGCTTAGGGTCGCGGCGGCTTAGCTCCTACGAGCAGTACTTC
-,TRBJ1-1,many,14,TRBV27,CASSLSGGATEAFF,TGTGCCAGCAGTTTATCAGGGGGGGCCACTGAAGCTTTCTTT
-,TRBJ2-2,many,19,TRBV28,CASSLLQGKSGSWAGELFF,TGTGCCAGCAGTTTACTACAGGGGAAGAGCGGGTCTTGGGCCGGGGAGCTGTTTTTT
TRBD2,TRBJ2-1,many,16,TRBV4-3,CASSRASGRTYNEQFF,TGCGCCAGCAGCCGAGCTAGCGGGAGAACCTACAATGAGCAGTTCTTC
-,TRBJ2-5,many,13,TRBV20-1,CSARGSRQETQYF,TGCAGTGCTAGGGGGTCCCGACAAGAGACCCAGTACTTC
-,TRBJ2-7,-,14,TRBV12-3/TRBV12-4,CASTTGQGTYEQYF,TGTGCCAGCACCACGGGGCAGGGTACCTACGAGCAGTACTTC
-,TRBJ2-7,many,14,TRBV13,CASSLWGSAYEQYF,TGTGCCAGCAGCTTATGGGGGTCGGCCTACGAGCAGTACTTC
TRBD2,TRBJ2-1,-,13,TRBV11-3,CASSPLREGEQFF,TGTGCCAGCAGCCCGTTACGGGAGGGCGAGCAGTTCTTC
-,TRBJ2-5,-,11,TRBV25-1,CASSEFGTQYF,TGTGCCAGCAGTGAATTTGGGACCCAGTACTTC
TRBD2,TRBJ2-2,-,17,TRBV6-2/TRBV6-3,CASSSLAGGRGTGELFF,TGTGCCAGCAGTTCCTTAGCGGGAGGGCGAGGCACCGGGGAGCTGTTTTTT
-,TRBJ2-2,-,15,TRBV27,CASSSDGLITGELFF,TGTGCCAGCAGTTCCGACGGGTTGATCACCGGGGAGCTGTTTTTT
-,TRBJ2-6,many,15,TRBV28,CASSFDRTGANVLTF,TGTGCCAGCAGTTTTGACAGGACTGGGGCCAACGTCCTGACTTTC
-,TRBJ1-5,-,14,TRBV7-2,CASSFGGRDQPQHF,TGTGCCAGCAGCTTTGGGGGGCGCGATCAGCCCCAGCATTTT
TRBD1,TRBJ2-5,many,15,TRBV15,CATSREGQPQETQYF,TGTGCCACCAGCAGAGAGGGACAGCCCCAAGAGACCCAGTACTTC
-,TRBJ2-7,-,14,TRBV6-1,CASSLSVRSYEQYF,TGTGCCAGCAGTTTAAGCGTTCGTTCCTACGAGCAGTACTTC
-,TRBJ2-5,few,14,TRBV5-1,CASRGSGYNGTQYF,TGCGCCAGCAGGGGGTCGGGGTACAATGGGACCCAGTACTTC
TRBD2,TRBJ2-1,many,17,TRBV11-2,CASSLGGGAGTYNEQFF,TGTGCCAGCAGCTTAGGAGGAGGAGCGGGAACCTACAATGAGCAGTTCTTC
TRBD1,TRBJ1-2,many,15,TRBV12-3/TRBV12-4,CASIVRGQGNYGYTF,TGTGCCAGCATAGTCCGCGGACAGGGAAACTATGGCTACACCTTC
TRBD1,TRBJ1-1,many,14,TRBV6-1,CASSDRDSNTEAFF,TGTGCCAGCAGCGACCGGGACAGCAACACTGAAGCTTTCTTT
-,TRBJ2-1,-,11,TRBV20-1,CSAPGAFEQFF,TGCAGTGCTCCGGGAGCTTTTGAGCAGTTCTTC